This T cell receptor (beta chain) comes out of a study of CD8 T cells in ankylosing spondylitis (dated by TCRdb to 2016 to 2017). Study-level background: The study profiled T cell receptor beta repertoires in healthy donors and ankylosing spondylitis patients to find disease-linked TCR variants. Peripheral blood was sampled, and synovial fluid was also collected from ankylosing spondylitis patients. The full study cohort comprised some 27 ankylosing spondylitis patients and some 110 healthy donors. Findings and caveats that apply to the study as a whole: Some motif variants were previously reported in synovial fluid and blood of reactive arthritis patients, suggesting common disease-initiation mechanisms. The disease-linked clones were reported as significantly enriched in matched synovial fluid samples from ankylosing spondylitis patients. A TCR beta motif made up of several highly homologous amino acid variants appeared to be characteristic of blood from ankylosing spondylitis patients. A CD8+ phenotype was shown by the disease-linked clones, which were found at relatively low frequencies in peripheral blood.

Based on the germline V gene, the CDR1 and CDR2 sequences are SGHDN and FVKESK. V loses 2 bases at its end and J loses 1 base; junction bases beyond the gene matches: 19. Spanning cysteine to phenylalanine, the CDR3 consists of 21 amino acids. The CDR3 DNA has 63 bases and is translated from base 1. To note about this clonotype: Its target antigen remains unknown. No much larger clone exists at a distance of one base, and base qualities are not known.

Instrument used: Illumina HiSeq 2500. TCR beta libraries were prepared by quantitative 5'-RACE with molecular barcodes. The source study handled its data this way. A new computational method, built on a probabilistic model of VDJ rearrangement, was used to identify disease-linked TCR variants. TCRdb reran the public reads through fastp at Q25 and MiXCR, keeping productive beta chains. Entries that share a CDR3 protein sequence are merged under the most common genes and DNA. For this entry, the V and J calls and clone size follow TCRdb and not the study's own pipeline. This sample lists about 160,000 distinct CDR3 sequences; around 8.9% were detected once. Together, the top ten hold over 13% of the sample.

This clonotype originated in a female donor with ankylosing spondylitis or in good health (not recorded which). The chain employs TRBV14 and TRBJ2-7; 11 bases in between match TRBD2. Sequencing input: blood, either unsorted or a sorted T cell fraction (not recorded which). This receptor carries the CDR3 CASSQTWTSGRIGANSYEQYF. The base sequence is TGTGCCAGCAGCCAAACCTGGACTAGCGGGCGTATTGGGGCGAATTCCTACGAGCAGTACTTC.